This T cell receptor (beta chain) appears in the sequencing data of a study of blood T cell repertoires in COVID-19. The wider study: Sites across the United States, Italy and Spain contributed samples from acute and convalescent COVID-19.

Assay: immunoSEQ multiplex PCR; the TCRdb copy retains only in-frame clones and omits some. The sample shows 130,000 to 150,000 clones, around 84% of them seen only once. The CDR3 is made up of 8 amino acids. CDR1 DFQATT and CDR2 SNEGSKA come from the germline V gene (reference sequence). Concerning this clone: Sequence at one end of the junction differs from germline and may be a read error.

What was sequenced was peripheral blood. The chain has TRBV20-1 and TRBJ1-1, with D unclear. The sequence came from a human donor in a cohort sampled during active COVID-19. CDR3 DNA: TGCAGTGCTTTCTTTGGCCCGTTT. This encodes CSAFFGPF.